These 17 T cell receptor beta chains came from one sample sequenced in a study of blood T cell repertoires in COVID-19. Only in-frame clones appear in the TCRdb table, and some are missing; sequencing was by immunoSEQ multiplex PCR. The repertoire holds 130,000 to 150,000 clones, with 85% to 90% as singletons. The sequenced sample was peripheral blood. These receptor sequences come from a human donor in a cohort sampled during active COVID-19.

The chain employs TRBV7-9 and TRBJ2-7; tentative D call: TRBD1 (6 bases). V was pared by 3 bases and J by 4 bases, with 7 bases between. Germline assignment: CDR1 SEHNR and CDR2 FQNEAQ (reference sequence). CDR3 length: 12 residues. Written as DNA, the CDR3 is TGTGCCAGCAGCTTCAGGGGTTACGAGCAGTACTTC. Amino acids: CASSFRGYEQYF.

This clone appeared a single time. V usage is TRBV2 and J usage is TRBJ1-2; weak D call: TRBD1 (5 bases). The V end lost 2 bases, the J end lost 5 bases, and 9 bases lay between the germline ends. This CDR3 comprises 13 residues. CDR1 is SNHLY and CDR2 is FYNNEI in the germline V gene. For the CDR3, the DNA is TGTGCCAGCAGTGAACAGGGCCAATATGGCTACACCTTC. The encoded protein is CASSEQGQYGYTF.

The CDR3 reads CASSSGGRETQYF. The CDR3 DNA reads TGTGCCAGCAGTTCAGGGGGTAGAGAGACCCAGTACTTC. The chain couples TRBV27 to TRBJ2-5; 7 bases are a match to TRBD1. V gave up 4 bases and J gave up 4 bases; unmatched junction bases: 3. CDR3 length: 13 residues. The germline V gene has CDR1 MNHEY and CDR2 SMNVEV (reference sequence).

This chain connects TRBV3-1 (or the pseudogene TRBV3-2) to TRBJ2-3; 11 bases align to TRBD1. The J segment lost 2 bases and the V segment lost 3 bases, leaving 1 base of the junction unmatched. CDR1 is LGHDT, CDR2 YNNKEL, per germline (reference sequence). This CDR3 region has 15 residues. The CDR3 loop is CASSQGQGDTDTQYF. The CDR3 nucleotides read TGTGCCAGCAGCCAGGGACAGGGGGACACAGATACGCAGTATTTT.

The V call is TRBV29-1, the J call TRBJ2-3; D is unresolved. Trimming removed 4 bases at V and 4 bases at J, with 12 bases between. The CDR3 is 13 amino acids. Germline loops: CDR1 SQVTM, CDR2 ANQGSEA. CDR3 nucleotides: TGCAGCGTTGCCCCTACGTTTTCAGATACGCAGTATTTT. Translating it yields CSVAPTFSDTQYF.

This clone was detected only a few times. V and J are TRBV28 and TRBJ1-1, with a possible D match to TRBD1 (6 bases). This CDR3 contains 16 residues. Per germline, CDR1 MDHEN and CDR2 SYDVKM. V lost 6 bases to trimming and J lost 1 base, with 18 bases between them. The CDR3 DNA sequence: TGTGCCAGCAGACTCGACCCACAGGGATCGAACACTGAAGCTTTCTTT. Translation: CASRLDPQGSNTEAFF. The whole variable domain, remainder taken from reference TRBV28 and TRBJ1-1, is DVKVTQSSRYLVKRTGEKVFLECVQDMDHENMFWYRQDPGLGLRLIYFSYDVKMKEKGDIPEGYSVSREKKERFSLILESASTNQTSMYLCASRLDPQGSNTEAFFGQGTRLTVV.

The chain uses TRBV7-6 and TRBJ2-7; D not certain. Trimming took off 5 bases at V and 5 bases at J, with 13 bases between the two ends. Germline assignment: CDR1 SGHVS and CDR2 FNYEAQ. The length of the CDR3 is 13 residues. The CDR3 DNA is TGTGCCAGCAGCCCGCGGCCCTTCGACGAGCAGTACTTC. Translated, it gives CASSPRPFDEQYF. The full variable domain, with the rest looked up from reference TRBV7-6 and TRBJ2-7, is GAGVSQSPRYKVTKRGQDVALRCDPISGHVSLYWYRQALGQGPEFLTYFNYEAQQDKSGLPNDRFSAERPEGSISTLTIQRTEQRDSAMYRCASSPRPFDEQYFGPGTRLTVT.

This sequence joins TRBV30 and TRBJ1-5; 7 bases match TRBD1. The V gene's germline CDR1 is GTSNPN and CDR2 SVGIG (reference sequence). CDR3 length: 14 residues. V was clipped by 2 bases and J by 5 bases; unmatched bases: 6. The CDR3 sequence is CAWSMAGGYQPQHF. CDR3 nucleotides: TGTGCCTGGAGTATGGCAGGGGGATATCAGCCCCAGCATTTT.

The gene calls are TRBV28 and TRBJ1-5; D may be TRBD1 (6 bases). Germline assignment: CDR1 MDHEN and CDR2 SYDVKM. V was clipped by 5 bases and J by 0 bases, with 14 bases between them. This CDR3 is 16 amino acids long. Here the CDR3 reads CASSKQGSYSNQPQHF. The CDR3 coding sequence is TGTGCCAGCAGTAAACAGGGATCTTATAGCAATCAGCCCCAGCATTTT. Filled out from reference TRBV28 and TRBJ1-5, the complete variable domain reads DVKVTQSSRYLVKRTGEKVFLECVQDMDHENMFWYRQDPGLGLRLIYFSYDVKMKEKGDIPEGYSVSREKKERFSLILESASTNQTSMYLCASSKQGSYSNQPQHFGDGTRLSIL.

The gene calls are TRBV11-1 and TRBJ2-3; the D gene is possibly TRBD1 (7 bases). From germline, CDR1 is SGHAT and CDR2 FQDESV (reference sequence). This CDR3 contains 13 residues. V lost 3 bases to trimming and J lost 5 bases, with 9 bases between them. The CDR3, as DNA: TGTGCCAGCAGCTTTCAGGGGGGAGATACGCAGTATTTT. The encoded protein is CASSFQGGDTQYF.

The rearrangement uses TRBV5-1 and TRBJ2-1; 10 nucleotides agree with TRBD2. J was trimmed by 9 bases and V by 4 bases; bases with no gene match: 13. The length of the CDR3 is 16 residues. CDR1 and CDR2 from the germline V gene are SGHRS and YFSETQ. The CDR3 DNA sequence: TGCGCCAGCAGCCCCGGCGGGCTAGCGGGAGCGGGTGAGCAGTTCTTC. As protein: CASSPGGLAGAGEQFF.

The chain links TRBV5-1 to TRBJ2-7; D is ambiguous. The ends were cut back, 0 bases at V and 0 bases at J, with 10 bases in the middle. The V gene's germline CDR1 is SGHRS and CDR2 YFSETQ. The CDR3 covers 15 residues. In DNA form, the CDR3 reads TGCGCCAGCAGCTTGGAAGCCGATCCCTCCTACGAGCAGTACTTC. This encodes CASSLEADPSYEQYF. Looking up the rest from reference TRBV5-1 and TRBJ2-7 gives the full variable domain: KAGVTQTPRYLIKTRGQQVTLSCSPISGHRSVSWYQQTPGQGLQFLFEYFSETQRNKGNFPGRFSGRQFSNSRSEMNVSTLELGDSALYLCASSLEADPSYEQYFGPGTRLTVT.

The CDR3 is CASSRSGGTNTGELFF. CDR3 DNA: TGCGCCAGCAGTCGGAGCGGCGGGACGAACACCGGGGAGCTGTTTTTT. The chain has TRBV23-1 and TRBJ2-2, with D tentatively TRBD2 (6 bases). TRBV23-1 is an ORF, and what it does is uncertain. This CDR3 contains 16 residues. V was shortened by 4 bases and J by 0 bases, with 12 bases between the two germline ends.

Ten or more counts support this clone. The chain recombines TRBV6-6 with TRBJ1-1; D not resolved. The CDR3 length is 11 residues. Germline values: CDR1 MNHNY, CDR2 SVGAGI (reference sequence). With 4 bases removed from V and 9 bases from J, the gap between germline ends came to 9 bases. CDR3 DNA: TGTGCCAGCAGTTCTCGGGGTAAAGCTTTCTTT. Residues: CASSSRGKAFF.

This clone was detected only once. The rearrangement joins TRBV7-8 to TRBJ2-2; TRBD1 matches at 7 bases. The V and J ends lost 5 bases and 3 bases, in that order; junction bases with no gene match: 9. The CDR3 totals 16 residues. Germline values: CDR1 SGHVS, CDR2 FQNEAQ. CDR3 DNA: TGTGCCAGCAGCGAGGGACAGCGGATGTACACCGGGGAGCTGTTTTTT. Protein product: CASSEGQRMYTGELFF.

The CDR3 loop is CASSRSGGINEQFF. CDR3 nucleotide sequence: TGTGCCAGCAGCAGAAGCGGAGGTATCAATGAGCAGTTCTTC. The chain employs TRBV7-3 and TRBJ2-1, with D possibly being TRBD2 (5 bases). Germline V gene data show CDR1 as SGHTA and CDR2 as FQGTGA. V was pared by 5 bases and J by 6 bases, with 14 bases between. The CDR3 sequence is 14 residues long. Using reference TRBV7-3 and TRBJ2-1 for the parts outside the CDR3, the full variable domain is GAGVSQTPSNKVTEKGKYVELRCDPISGHTALYWYRQSLGQGPEFLIYFQGTGAADDSGLPNDRFFAVRPEGSVSTLKIQRTERGDSAVYLCASSRSGGINEQFFGPGTRLTVL.

This chain connects TRBV6-6 to TRBJ2-1; D gene ambiguous. CDR3 size: 11 residues. The germline CDR1 and CDR2 sequences are MNHNY and SVGAGI (reference sequence). The ends were cut back, 2 bases at V and 12 bases at J, with 8 bases in the middle. CDR3 sequence (DNA): TGTGCCAGCAGTTACCCCCCCGTGCAGTTCTTC. Protein: CASSYPPVQFF.